These T cell receptor beta chains were read from a single sample in a study of identical twins. Each CDR3 protein gets one entry after TCRdb re-called the 5' RACE reads with MiXCR. Found here are about 520,000 distinct CDR3 sequences, about 20% of them singletons; the top ten hold about 0.99%. These data are also associated with another study on T cells expressing NK-cell markers.

The sequenced sample was CD4+ T cells sorted from blood. These receptors came from a woman in her late teens or twenties in good health. Both conserved end residues are part of each CDR3. The order of the fields is V gene, clone size, D gene, J gene, CDR3 protein, CDR3 DNA. A D gene is named only where the DNA matches it firmly. Where a row states a size, it is once, few, many or the class of an expanded clone; other rows omit it.

V gene: TRBV15
clone size: few
D gene: .
J gene: TRBJ2-5
CDR3 protein: CATSEGRETQYF
CDR3 DNA: TGTGCCACCTCGGAGGGCCGGGAGACCCAGTACTTC

V gene: TRBV7-2
clone size: .
D gene: .
J gene: TRBJ2-1
CDR3 protein: CASSPPQRLNNEQFF
CDR3 DNA: TGTGCCAGCAGCCCCCCCCAGCGACTAAATAATGAGCAGTTCTTC

V gene: TRBV6-2/TRBV6-3
clone size: few
D gene: .
J gene: TRBJ2-7
CDR3 protein: CASRGGSTGAYEQYF
CDR3 DNA: TGTGCCAGCAGAGGCGGGAGTACAGGGGCCTACGAGCAGTACTTC

V gene: TRBV3-1
clone size: once
D gene: TRBD1
J gene: TRBJ1-2
CDR3 protein: CASSITGEPNYGYTF
CDR3 DNA: TGTGCCAGCAGCATAACAGGGGAACCTAACTATGGCTACACCTTC

V gene: TRBV29-1
clone size: few
D gene: .
J gene: TRBJ1-2
CDR3 protein: CSVVAGFSYGYTF
CDR3 DNA: TGCAGCGTTGTAGCGGGGTTCAGCTATGGCTACACCTTC

V gene: TRBV20-1
clone size: few
D gene: TRBD1
J gene: TRBJ2-6
CDR3 protein: CSADRGRGANVLTF
CDR3 DNA: TGCAGTGCAGACAGGGGGCGCGGGGCCAACGTCCTGACTTTC

V gene: TRBV12-3/TRBV12-4
clone size: .
D gene: .
J gene: TRBJ2-7
CDR3 protein: CASSNGFSYEQYF
CDR3 DNA: TGTGCCAGCAGTAACGGGTTCTCCTACGAGCAGTACTTC

V gene: TRBV6-1
clone size: few
D gene: .
J gene: TRBJ1-5
CDR3 protein: CASRMREMGVNQPQHF
CDR3 DNA: TGTGCCAGCAGAATGCGAGAAATGGGGGTCAATCAGCCCCAGCATTTT

V gene: TRBV6-1
clone size: .
D gene: .
J gene: TRBJ1-5
CDR3 protein: CASSVRIGNQPQHF
CDR3 DNA: TGTGCCAGCAGTGTCCGGATAGGCAATCAGCCCCAGCATTTT

V gene: TRBV7-7
clone size: few
D gene: TRBD2
J gene: TRBJ2-2
CDR3 protein: CASSLEAGGNTGELFF
CDR3 DNA: TGTGCTAGCAGCTTAGAAGCGGGGGGGAACACCGGGGAGCTGTTTTTT

V gene: TRBV29-1
clone size: many
D gene: TRBD1
J gene: TRBJ1-2
CDR3 protein: CSAQTGTYGYTF
CDR3 DNA: TGCAGCGCCCAGACAGGGACCTATGGCTACACCTTC

V gene: TRBV6-1
clone size: .
D gene: .
J gene: TRBJ1-2
CDR3 protein: CASSGRGESYGYTF
CDR3 DNA: TGTGCCAGCAGCGGACGGGGCGAGAGCTATGGCTACACCTTC

V gene: TRBV29-1
clone size: .
D gene: TRBD2
J gene: TRBJ2-2
CDR3 protein: CSVPRTSGPTGELFF
CDR3 DNA: TGCAGCGTTCCTCGGACTAGCGGTCCTACCGGGGAGCTGTTTTTT

V gene: TRBV3-1
clone size: .
D gene: .
J gene: TRBJ2-1
CDR3 protein: CASSQSVIPGRMGRDAAGEQFF
CDR3 DNA: TGTGCCAGCAGCCAATCTGTGATACCGGGACGGATGGGTCGGGATGCCGCGGGGGAGCAGTTCTTC

V gene: TRBV30
clone size: few
D gene: TRBD2
J gene: TRBJ2-1
CDR3 protein: CAWSGAAGAYNEQFF
CDR3 DNA: TGTGCCTGGAGCGGAGCAGCGGGAGCCTACAATGAGCAGTTCTTC

V gene: TRBV29-1
clone size: few
D gene: .
J gene: TRBJ2-2
CDR3 protein: CSVRPSGTEGGTGELFF
CDR3 DNA: TGCAGCGTTCGCCCATCCGGGACCGAGGGAGGAACCGGGGAGCTGTTTTTT

V gene: TRBV7-2
clone size: many
D gene: .
J gene: TRBJ2-7
CDR3 protein: CASSLGGRGEQYF
CDR3 DNA: TGTGCCAGCAGCTTAGGGGGCAGGGGAGAGCAGTACTTC

V gene: TRBV6-1
clone size: few
D gene: TRBD2
J gene: TRBJ2-5
CDR3 protein: CASSRTLASGRETQYF
CDR3 DNA: TGTGCCAGCAGCCGAACCCTGGCTAGCGGCAGGGAGACCCAGTACTTC

V gene: TRBV12-3/TRBV12-4
clone size: many
D gene: TRBD2
J gene: TRBJ2-7
CDR3 protein: CASSLLAGAFYEQYF
CDR3 DNA: TGTGCCAGCAGTCTACTAGCGGGAGCCTTCTACGAGCAGTACTTC

V gene: TRBV6-2/TRBV6-3
clone size: .
D gene: .
J gene: TRBJ1-5
CDR3 protein: CASSYIGGWGQPQHF
CDR3 DNA: TGTGCCAGCAGTTACATTGGGGGCTGGGGTCAGCCCCAGCATTTT

V gene: TRBV12-3/TRBV12-4
clone size: .
D gene: TRBD2
J gene: TRBJ2-3
CDR3 protein: CASSLGAGGGTQYF
CDR3 DNA: TGTGCCAGCAGTCTGGGAGCGGGAGGGGGTACGCAGTATTTT

V gene: TRBV7-2
clone size: .
D gene: TRBD2
J gene: TRBJ2-2
CDR3 protein: CASSLHASGRTGELFF
CDR3 DNA: TGTGCCAGCAGCTTACATGCTAGCGGGAGGACGGGGGAGCTGTTTTTT